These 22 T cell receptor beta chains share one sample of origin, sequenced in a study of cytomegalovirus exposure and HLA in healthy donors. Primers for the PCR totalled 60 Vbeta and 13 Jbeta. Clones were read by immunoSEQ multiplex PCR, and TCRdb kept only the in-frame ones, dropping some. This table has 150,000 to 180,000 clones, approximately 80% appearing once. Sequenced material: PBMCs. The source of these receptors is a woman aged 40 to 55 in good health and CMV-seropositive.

The DNA of the CDR3 is TGCGCCAGCAGCTTGGTCTCCGGGATGAACAATGAGCAGTTCTTC. This gives the protein CASSLVSGMNNEQFF. The chain couples TRBV5-1 to TRBJ2-1; D perhaps matches TRBD2 (5 bases). From germline, CDR1 is SGHRS and CDR2 YFSETQ. The CDR3 has 15 residues. V was clipped by 0 bases and J by 5 bases, with 12 bases between them.

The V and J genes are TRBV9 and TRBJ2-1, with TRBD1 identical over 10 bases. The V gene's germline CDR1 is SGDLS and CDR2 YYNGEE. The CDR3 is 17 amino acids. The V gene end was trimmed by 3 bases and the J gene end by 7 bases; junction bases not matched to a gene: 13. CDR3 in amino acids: CASSAHLGTGVVNEQFF. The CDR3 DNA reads TGTGCCAGCAGCGCACACCTGGGGACAGGGGTCGTAAATGAGCAGTTCTTC.

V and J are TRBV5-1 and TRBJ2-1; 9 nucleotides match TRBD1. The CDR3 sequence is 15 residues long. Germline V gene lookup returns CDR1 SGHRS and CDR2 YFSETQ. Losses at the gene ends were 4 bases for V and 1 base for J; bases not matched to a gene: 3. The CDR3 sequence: CASSRGQGSYNEQFF. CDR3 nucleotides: TGCGCCAGCAGCCGTGGACAGGGGTCCTACAATGAGCAGTTCTTC.

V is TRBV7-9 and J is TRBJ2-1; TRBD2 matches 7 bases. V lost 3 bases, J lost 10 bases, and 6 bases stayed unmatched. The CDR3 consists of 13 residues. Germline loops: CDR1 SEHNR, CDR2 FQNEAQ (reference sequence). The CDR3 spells CASSFGGAGEQFF. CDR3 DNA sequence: TGTGCCAGCAGCTTTGGGGGAGCGGGAGAGCAGTTCTTC.

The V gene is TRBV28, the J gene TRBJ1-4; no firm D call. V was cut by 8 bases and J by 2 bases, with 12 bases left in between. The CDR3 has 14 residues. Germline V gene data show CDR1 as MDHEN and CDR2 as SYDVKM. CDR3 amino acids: CASSRPGTNEKLFF. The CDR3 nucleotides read TGTGCCAGCTCACGGCCGGGTACTAATGAAAAACTGTTTTTT.

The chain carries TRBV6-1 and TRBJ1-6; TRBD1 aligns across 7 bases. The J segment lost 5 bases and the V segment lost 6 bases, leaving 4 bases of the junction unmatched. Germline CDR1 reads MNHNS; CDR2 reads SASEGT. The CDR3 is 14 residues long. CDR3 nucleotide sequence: TGTGCCAGCAGGCCGGGACAGAATAATTCACCCCTCCACTTT. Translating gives CASRPGQNNSPLHF.

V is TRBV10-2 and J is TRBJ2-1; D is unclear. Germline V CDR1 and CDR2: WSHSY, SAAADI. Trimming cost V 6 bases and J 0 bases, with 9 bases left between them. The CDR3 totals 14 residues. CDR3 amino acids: CASRIAGSYNEQFF. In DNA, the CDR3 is TGCGCCAGCAGAATAGCCGGCTCCTACAATGAGCAGTTCTTC.

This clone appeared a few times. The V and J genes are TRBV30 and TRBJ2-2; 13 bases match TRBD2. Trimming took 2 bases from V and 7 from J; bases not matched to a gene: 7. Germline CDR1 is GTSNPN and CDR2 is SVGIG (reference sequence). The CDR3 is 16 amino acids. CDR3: CAWSPLAGGYGGELFF. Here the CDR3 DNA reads TGTGCCTGGAGTCCACTAGCGGGAGGGTATGGCGGGGAGCTGTTTTTT.

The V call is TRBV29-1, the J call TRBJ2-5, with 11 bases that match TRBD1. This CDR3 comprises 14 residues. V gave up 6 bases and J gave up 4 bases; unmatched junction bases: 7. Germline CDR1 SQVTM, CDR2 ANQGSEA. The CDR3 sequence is CSVGGQGAGETQYF. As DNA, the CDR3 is TGCAGCGTGGGCGGACAGGGGGCGGGAGAGACCCAGTACTTC.

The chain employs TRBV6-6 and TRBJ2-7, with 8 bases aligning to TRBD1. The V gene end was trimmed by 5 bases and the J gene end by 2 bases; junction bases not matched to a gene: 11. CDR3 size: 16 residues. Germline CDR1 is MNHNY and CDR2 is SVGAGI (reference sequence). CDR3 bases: TGTGCCAGCAGTACCTTAACAGGGGGGCCTCCCTACGAGCAGTACTTC. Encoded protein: CASSTLTGGPPYEQYF.

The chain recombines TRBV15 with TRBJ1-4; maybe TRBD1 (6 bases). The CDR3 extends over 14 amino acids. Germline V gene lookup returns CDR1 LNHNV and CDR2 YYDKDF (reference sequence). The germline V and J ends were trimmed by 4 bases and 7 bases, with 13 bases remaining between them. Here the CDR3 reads CATSIRGEREKLFF. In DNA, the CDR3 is TGTGCCACCAGCATCAGGGGAGAGCGTGAAAAACTGTTTTTT. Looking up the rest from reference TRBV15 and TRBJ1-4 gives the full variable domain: DAMVIQNPRYQVTQFGKPVTLSCSQTLNHNVMYWYQQKSSQAPKLLFHYYDKDFNNEADTPDNFQSRRPNTSFCFLDIRSPGLGDTAMYLCATSIRGEREKLFFGSGTQLSVL.

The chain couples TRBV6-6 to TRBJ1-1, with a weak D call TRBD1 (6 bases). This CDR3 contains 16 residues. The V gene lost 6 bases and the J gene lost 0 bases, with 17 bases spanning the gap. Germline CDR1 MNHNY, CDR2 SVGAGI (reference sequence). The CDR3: CASSDRQVPMNTEAFF. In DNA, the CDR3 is TGTGCCAGCAGCGACAGACAGGTACCTATGAACACTGAAGCTTTCTTT.

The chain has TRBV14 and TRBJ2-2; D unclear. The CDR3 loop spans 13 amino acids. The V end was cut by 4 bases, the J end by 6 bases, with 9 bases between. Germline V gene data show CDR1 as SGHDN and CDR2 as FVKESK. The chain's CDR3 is CASSLQRAGELFF. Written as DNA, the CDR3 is TGTGCCAGCAGCCTTCAGCGAGCCGGGGAGCTGTTTTTT.

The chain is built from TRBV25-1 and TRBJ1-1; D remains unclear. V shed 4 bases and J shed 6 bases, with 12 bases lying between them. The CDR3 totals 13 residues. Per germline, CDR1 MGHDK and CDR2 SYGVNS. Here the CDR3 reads CASSALESAEAFF. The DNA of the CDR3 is TGTGCCAGCAGTGCGCTTGAGAGCGCTGAAGCTTTCTTT.

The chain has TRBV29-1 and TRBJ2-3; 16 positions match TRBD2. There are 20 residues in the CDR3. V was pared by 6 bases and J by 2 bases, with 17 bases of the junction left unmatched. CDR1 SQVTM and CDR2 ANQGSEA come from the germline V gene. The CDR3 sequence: CSVPFYSPGLAGGFTDTQYF. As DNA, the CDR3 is TGCAGCGTACCATTCTATTCGCCGGGACTAGCGGGAGGGTTCACAGATACGCAGTATTTT.

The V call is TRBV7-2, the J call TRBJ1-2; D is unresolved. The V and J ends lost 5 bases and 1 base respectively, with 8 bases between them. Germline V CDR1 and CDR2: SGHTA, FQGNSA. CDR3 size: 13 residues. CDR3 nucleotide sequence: TGTGCCAGCAGCCAACAGCTTAACTATGGCTACACCTTC. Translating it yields CASSQQLNYGYTF.

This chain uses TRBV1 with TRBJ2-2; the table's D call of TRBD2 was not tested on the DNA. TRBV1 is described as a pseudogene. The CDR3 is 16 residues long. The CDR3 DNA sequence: TGCACCAGCAGCCGGGGACTAGCGGGATATGACGGGGAGCTGTTTTTT. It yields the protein CTSSRGLAGYDGELFF.

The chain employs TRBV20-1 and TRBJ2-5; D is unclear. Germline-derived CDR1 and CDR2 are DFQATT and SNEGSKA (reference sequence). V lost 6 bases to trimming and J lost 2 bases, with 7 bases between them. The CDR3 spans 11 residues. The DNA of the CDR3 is TGCAGTGCACTTCGACAAGAGACCCAGTACTTC. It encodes CSALRQETQYF.

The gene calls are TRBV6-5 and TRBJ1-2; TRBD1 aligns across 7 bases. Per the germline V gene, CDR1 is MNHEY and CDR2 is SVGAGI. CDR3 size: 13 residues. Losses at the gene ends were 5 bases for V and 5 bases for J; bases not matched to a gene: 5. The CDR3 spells CASSHPGQYGYTF. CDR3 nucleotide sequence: TGTGCCAGCAGTCACCCGGGACAGTATGGCTACACCTTC.

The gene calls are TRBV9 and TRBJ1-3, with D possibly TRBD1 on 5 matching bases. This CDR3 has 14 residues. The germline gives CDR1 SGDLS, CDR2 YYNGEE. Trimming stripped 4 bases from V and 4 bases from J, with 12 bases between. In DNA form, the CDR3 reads TGTGCCAGCAGCTCGGGAGGGGCAGGAAACACCATATATTTT. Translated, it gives CASSSGGAGNTIYF.

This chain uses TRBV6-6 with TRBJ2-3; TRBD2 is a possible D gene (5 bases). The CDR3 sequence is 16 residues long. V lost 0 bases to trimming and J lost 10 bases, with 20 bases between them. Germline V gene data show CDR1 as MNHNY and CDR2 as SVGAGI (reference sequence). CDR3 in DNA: TGTGCCAGCAGTTACTCGAGTAATGGTATTGCCGGGGCGCAGTATTTT. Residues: CASSYSSNGIAGAQYF.

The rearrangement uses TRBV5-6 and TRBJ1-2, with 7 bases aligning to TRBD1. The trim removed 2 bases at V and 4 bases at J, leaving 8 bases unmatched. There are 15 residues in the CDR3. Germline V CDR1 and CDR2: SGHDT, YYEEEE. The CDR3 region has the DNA TGTGCCAGCAGCTTAGGAGGGGGCGAGTCCTATGGCTACACCTTC. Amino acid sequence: CASSLGGGESYGYTF.